This is a list of T cell receptor beta chains from one sample in a study of metastatic and nonmetastatic thyroid tumors. TCRdb re-analyzed the PCR reads through MiXCR. This table holds around 18,000 clones, around 13% found once. Material: tumor tissue. Receptor source: a female donor with papillary thyroid cancer or a benign thyroid nodule (not recorded which). Some clones in this sample may be carry-over from other donors' samples. Each CDR3 is given without its conserved first and last residue.

j_call	v_call	cdr3_length	cdr3_aa
TRBJ1-1	TRBV10-1	11	ASSGAPSGEAF
TRBJ2-5	TRBV29-1	11	SVTGTIAETQY
TRBJ2-3	TRBV6-1	12	ATYRGPGTDTQY
TRBJ2-3	TRBV9	12	ASSGGSGSNTQY
TRBJ2-1	TRBV6-1	13	ASRTTGTGINEQF
TRBJ2-3	TRBV7-3	14	ASSSAGTGLTDTQY
TRBJ2-7	TRBV24-1	11	ATRDRGQNEQY
TRBJ1-6	TRBV5-5	12	ASSSGNHNSPLH
TRBJ2-1	TRBV6-1	10	AVGDRENEQF
TRBJ2-2	TRBV27	13	ASSFRDSGSGELF
TRBJ2-1	TRBV25-1	13	ASSRRLQGRNEQF
TRBJ2-7	TRBV20-1	13	SARDKTSGKHEQY
TRBJ2-3	TRBV28	15	ASSPIQGTTPSDTQY
TRBJ2-2	TRBV7-3	14	ASSPGGQGATGELF
TRBJ1-2	TRBV2	12	ASRGGGARDGYT
TRBJ2-7	TRBV6-1	13	ASSETTGGSYEQY
TRBJ2-4	TRBV12-3/TRBV12-4	12	ASSPRDGRNIQY
TRBJ2-7	TRBV28	14	ASSPRLAEPSYEQY
TRBJ2-1	TRBV7-9	13	ASSFLGAGDNEQF
TRBJ2-2	TRBV27	17	ASSLLGDRGSRNTGELF
TRBJ2-3	TRBV5-1	14	ASSLGAGGPADTQY
TRBJ2-3	TRBV5-1	13	ASSLDLTSTDTQY
TRBJ2-7	TRBV5-4	17	ASSLGPGTAASSPYEQY
TRBJ1-2	TRBV7-9	11	ASSSARDYGYT
TRBJ1-5	TRBV19	12	ASRHGGRRQPQH
TRBJ2-6	TRBV27	16	ASSPRRGGGSGANFLT
TRBJ2-7	TRBV18	14	ASSPPTGGESHEQY
TRBJ2-1	TRBV11-2	13	ASSTTSGGAREQF
TRBJ2-7	TRBV7-2	11	ASSLEGSGEQY
TRBJ1-2	TRBV6-1	12	ASSMTRGNYGYT
TRBJ2-3	TRBV25-1	13	ASSSSVPSTDTQY
TRBJ2-3	TRBV3-1	10	ASSLSADTQY
TRBJ1-5	TRBV12-3/TRBV12-4	12	ASSLGGSNQPQH
TRBJ1-2	TRBV12-3/TRBV12-4	11	ASSLGQDYGYT
TRBJ1-5	TRBV4-1	14	ASSLTTGGFNQPQH
TRBJ1-3	TRBV12-3/TRBV12-4	13	ASSSSGQGGNTIY
TRBJ2-5	TRBV2	14	ASSDRGTGYQETQY
TRBJ1-5	TRBV20-1	15	SAREPTGTGGNQPQH
TRBJ2-1	TRBV7-2	11	ASSSSLYNEQF
TRBJ2-1	TRBV20-1	12	SAHGSPGYNEQF
TRBJ1-2	TRBV3-1	11	ASSSLSDDGYT
TRBJ2-7	TRBV28	12	ASSPWTSLYEQY
TRBJ2-3	TRBV24-1	11	ATSDLESDTQY
TRBJ1-4	TRBV20-1	14	SARELATGGYGKLF
TRBJ1-4	TRBV7-9	13	ASSLRQIPNEKLF
TRBJ2-2	TRBV10-1	12	ASSESGDPGELF
TRBJ2-1	TRBV20-1	11	SAPRGENNEQF
TRBJ2-7	TRBV7-2	11	ASSPSGGYKQY
TRBJ2-7	TRBV9	11	ASSASGESEQY
TRBJ1-3	TRBV19	12	ASTPSGSGNTIY
TRBJ2-5	TRBV6-1	10	ASSEIGETQY
TRBJ1-2	TRBV19	13	ASSIVFGQSNGYT
TRBJ1-2	TRBV18	13	ASSPLRQGDYGYT
TRBJ2-7	TRBV3-1	11	ASSQVMANEQY
TRBJ2-1	TRBV19	16	AISRSSGGFSSYNEQF